The 27 T cell receptor beta chains below come from one sample, sequenced in a study of OX40 agonist ivuxolimab in advanced cancers. The library relied on the immunoSEQ multiplex PCR assay. TCRdb carries this immuneACCESS record with in-frame sequences only. Its versions omit some clonotypes, under half of them owing to an unresolved V gene in the studies checked, with the rest unexplained. The sample yields 52,000 or so clones; almost 85% were counted once. The top ten clonotypes cover roughly 4.2% of the sample. The specimen comprised CD4+ or CD8+ T cells sorted from blood, sampled in a trial of the OX40 agonist ivuxolimab. Receptors were obtained from an adult with an advanced solid tumor such as melanoma, head and neck, liver or kidney cancer.

In nucleotides, the CDR3 is TGTGCCAGCAGCCTAGATCCTAGCGGTTCCGGAGAGACCCAGTACTTC. Amino acids: CASSLDPSGSGETQYF. The V and J genes are TRBV5-4 and TRBJ2-5, with TRBD2 identical over 7 bases. The CDR3 is 16 amino acids. Losses at the gene ends were 4 bases for V and 4 bases for J; bases not matched to a gene: 13. Germline V gene data show CDR1 as SGHNT and CDR2 as YYREEE (reference sequence). The complete variable domain, with remaining parts taken from reference TRBV5-4 and TRBJ2-5, reads ETGVTQSPTHLIKTRGQQVTLRCSSQSGHNTVSWYQQALGQGPQFIFQYYREEENGRGNFPPRFSGLQFPNYSSELNVNALELDDSALYLCASSLDPSGSGETQYFGPGTRLLVL.

The chain joins TRBV19 to TRBJ2-5; D is undetermined. V was pared by 4 bases and J by 2 bases, with 2 bases between. In germline, CDR1 is LNHDA, CDR2 SQIVND (reference sequence). CDR3 size: 11 residues. The chain's CDR3 is CASSTQETQYF. The CDR3 bases are TGTGCCAGTAGTACGCAAGAGACCCAGTACTTC. The full variable domain, rest sourced from reference TRBV19 and TRBJ2-5, is DGGITQSPKYLFRKEGQNVTLSCEQNLNHDAMYWYRQDPGQGLRLIYYSQIVNDFQKGDIAEGYSVSREKKESFPLTVTSAQKNPTAFYLCASSTQETQYFGPGTRLLVL.

There are a few counts of this clone. The chain is built from TRBV5-8 and TRBJ1-2, with a weak D call TRBD1 (5 bases). V lost 2 bases and J 8 bases, leaving 28 bases between the germline ends. This CDR3 contains 18 residues. CDR1 SGHTS and CDR2 YDEGEE come from the germline V gene. The chain's CDR3 is CASSFGDRFNVRFGGYTF. The CDR3 region has the DNA TGTGCCAGCAGCTTTGGGGACCGCTTTAACGTGAGGTTCGGGGGCTACACCTTC.

In its sample, this clone was seen once. The chain joins TRBV28 to TRBJ1-2; D possibly corresponds to TRBD1 (6 bases). Trimming removed 7 bases at V and 8 bases at J, with 14 bases between. The germline V gene encodes CDR1 MDHEN and CDR2 SYDVKM. This CDR3 contains 12 residues. DNA for the CDR3: TGTGCCAGCACCCCCGCAGGGGCGGGCTACACCTTC. Amino acids: CASTPAGAGYTF.

This chain's CDR3 is CASSSGRTSNEKLFF. DNA for the CDR3: TGTGCCAGCAGCTCGGGACGGACGTCTAATGAAAAACTGTTTTTT. The V and J genes are TRBV7-6 and TRBJ1-4; perhaps TRBD1 as D (5 bases). V was cut by 4 bases and J by 3 bases, with 12 bases left in between. Germline V gene sequence: CDR1 SGHVS, CDR2 FNYEAQ. This CDR3 region has 15 residues.

The rearrangement uses TRBV6-1 and TRBJ1-2, with 8 bases identical to TRBD1. After removal of 6 bases from V and 4 bases from J, the junction contained 7 bases not matched to a gene. CDR1 is MNHNS, CDR2 SASEGT, per germline. This CDR3 comprises 14 residues. The CDR3 DNA reads TGTGCCAGCAGGGGACAGGCGAGGCTCTATGGCTACACCTTC. Translating gives CASRGQARLYGYTF.

The chain employs TRBV7-9 and TRBJ2-5; 8 bases agree with TRBD2. Judging by the DNA end, TRBJ2-7 fits better; the J call may be wrong. The CDR3 runs to 15 residues. Germline lookup yields CDR1 SEHNR and CDR2 FQNEAQ (reference sequence). The CDR3 DNA reads TGTGCCAGCAGCGACTCAGCGGGAGTCTCCTACGAGCAGTACTTC. Amino acid sequence: CASSDSAGVSYEQYF.

J is TRBJ2-6 and V is TRBV15; D remains unclear. The ends were cut back, 2 bases at V and 1 base at J, with 9 bases in the middle. The CDR3 extends over 16 amino acids. Germline CDR1 reads LNHNV; CDR2 reads YYDKDF (reference sequence). In DNA form, the CDR3 reads TGTGCCACCAGCAGACACCACTCATCTGGGGCCAACGTCCTGACTTTC. Protein: CATSRHHSSGANVLTF.

CDR3: CASSLAGSGTYTEAFF. The CDR3 region has the DNA TGTGCCAGCAGCTTGGCAGGTTCAGGGACCTACACTGAAGCTTTCTTT. The V call is TRBV5-8, the J call TRBJ1-1; D may be TRBD1 (5 bases). The CDR3 runs to 16 residues. Germline V gene lookup returns CDR1 SGHTS and CDR2 YDEGEE. Trimming removed 0 bases at V and 3 bases at J, with 15 bases between.

The rearrangement links TRBV18 to TRBJ1-2, with 7 bases that match TRBD1. V lost 3 bases and J lost 2; bases outside the gene matches: 15. Germline V gene lookup returns CDR1 KGHSH and CDR2 LQKENI. The CDR3 runs to 18 residues. The CDR3 region is CASSPLPRTGLENYGYTF. As DNA, the CDR3 is TGTGCCAGCTCACCCTTACCTCGGACAGGACTAGAAAACTATGGCTACACCTTC.

The chain carries TRBV18 and TRBJ2-7, with 7 bases that match TRBD2. This CDR3 has 13 amino acids. J gave up 3 bases and V 3 bases, and 2 bases lay outside the gene matches. Germline V gene sequence: CDR1 KGHSH, CDR2 LQKENI. The CDR3 region is CASSPRGDYEQYF. CDR3 DNA sequence: TGTGCCAGCTCACCCCGGGGGGACTACGAGCAGTACTTC.

This chain connects TRBV19 to TRBJ2-1, with D possibly being TRBD2 (6 bases). Germline V gives CDR1 LNHDA, CDR2 SQIVND (reference sequence). V was pared by 7 bases and J by 0 bases, with 13 bases between. The CDR3 has 15 residues. The CDR3 is CASIGGGNSYNEQFF. The CDR3 region has the DNA TGTGCCAGTATTGGCGGCGGGAACTCCTACAATGAGCAGTTCTTC.

V is TRBV5-6 and J is TRBJ2-1; TRBD1 might be the D (6 bases). The germline gives CDR1 SGHDT, CDR2 YYEEEE. Between the trimmed V and J ends, which lost 0 bases and 4 bases, there was a span of 14 bases. This CDR3 region has 16 residues. CDR3 coding DNA: TGTGCCAGCAGCTTGGAGCAGGACAGACAATACAATGAGCAGTTCTTC. Its translation is CASSLEQDRQYNEQFF.

The V call is TRBV2, the J call TRBJ2-2; no clear D gene. The CDR3 spans 14 residues. The germline V and J ends were trimmed by 3 bases and 6 bases, with 11 bases remaining between them. The germline gives CDR1 SNHLY, CDR2 FYNNEI. The chain's CDR3 is CASSESTSAGELFF. The CDR3 DNA sequence: TGTGCCAGCAGTGAGTCTACCTCCGCCGGGGAGCTGTTTTTT.

V and J are TRBV18 and TRBJ1-1, with D unclear. The CDR3 sequence is 15 residues long. CDR1 is KGHSH and CDR2 is LQKENI in the germline V gene. V lost 2 bases and J lost 2, with 12 bases in between. CDR3 protein: CASSPRVSENTEAFF. The CDR3 DNA reads TGTGCCAGCTCACCAAGGGTATCGGAAAACACTGAAGCTTTCTTT.

This clone appeared a single time. The chain is built from TRBV5-1 and TRBJ2-3, with D unclear. This CDR3 contains 13 residues. V was pared by 0 bases and J by 2 bases, with 4 bases between. Germline assignment: CDR1 SGHRS and CDR2 YFSETQ. The chain's CDR3 is CASSLELTDTQYF. The CDR3, as DNA: TGCGCCAGCAGCTTGGAGCTCACAGATACGCAGTATTTT.

J is TRBJ1-4 and V is TRBV5-4; no definite D call. CDR3 length: 14 residues. Trimming removed 0 bases from V and 4 bases from J, with 7 bases in between. Germline CDR1 and CDR2: SGHNT and YYREEE (reference sequence). CDR3 sequence (DNA): TGTGCCAGCAGCTTGGAGACCTATAATGAAAAACTGTTTTTT. Its protein product is CASSLETYNEKLFF. The full variable domain, completed using reference TRBV5-4 and TRBJ1-4, is ETGVTQSPTHLIKTRGQQVTLRCSSQSGHNTVSWYQQALGQGPQFIFQYYREEENGRGNFPPRFSGLQFPNYSSELNVNALELDDSALYLCASSLETYNEKLFFGSGTQLSVL.

The chain joins TRBV27 to TRBJ1-2, with a weak D call TRBD1 (6 bases). Germline values: CDR1 MNHEY, CDR2 SMNVEV (reference sequence). V was trimmed by 5 bases and J by 2 bases, leaving 15 bases between them. The CDR3 extends over 15 amino acids. The CDR3 DNA reads TGTGCCAGCAGTCCAACAGGGCCGGGGAACTATGGCTACACCTTC. It is translated as CASSPTGPGNYGYTF.

This clone was detected a few times. V gene TRBV4-2 combines with J gene TRBJ2-7, with 10 bases that match TRBD2. This CDR3 spans 15 amino acids. The junction had 9 bases not matched to a gene; V was cut back by 1 base and J by 9 bases. Germline V gene data show CDR1 as LGHNA and CDR2 as YNFKEQ. The CDR3 spells CASSQAVDSGRLQYF. DNA for the CDR3: TGTGCCAGCAGCCAAGCGGTTGATAGCGGGAGGCTGCAGTACTTC.

The J gene is TRBJ2-4, the V gene TRBV6-1; D not resolved. Per the germline V gene, CDR1 is MNHNS and CDR2 is SASEGT. V was shortened by 4 bases and J by 0 bases, with 13 bases between the two germline ends. The CDR3 runs 16 residues. In nucleotides, the CDR3 is TGTGCCAGCAGTGCCTCCCGGACGCTAGCCAAAAACATTCAGTACTTC. Protein product: CASSASRTLAKNIQYF.

This chain links TRBV13 with TRBJ1-4, with TRBD1 matching 7 bases. Trimming at V came to 3 bases and at J to 8 bases, leaving 12 bases not matched to a gene. Germline V CDR1 and CDR2: PRHDT, FYEKMQ (reference sequence). The CDR3 has 16 amino acids. The DNA for the CDR3 is TGTGCCAGCAGCTTTGGGACAGCCTATACAGGAGAAAAACTGTTTTTT. Protein: CASSFGTAYTGEKLFF.

This chain links TRBV7-9 with TRBJ2-7; 9 bases line up with TRBD2. CDR1 is SEHNR, CDR2 FQNEAQ, per germline (reference sequence). With V trimmed by 5 bases and J by 0 bases, 14 bases remained unmatched. The CDR3 is 18 amino acids. The CDR3 region is CASSRSGSGILTSYEQYF. The CDR3 bases are TGTGCCAGCAGCCGTAGCGGGAGCGGTATCCTCACCTCCTACGAGCAGTACTTC.

This clone was observed once. The rearrangement uses TRBV5-1 and TRBJ2-7, with D maybe TRBD1 (6 bases). CDR3 size: 16 residues. Germline V lookup: CDR1 SGHRS, CDR2 YFSETQ. The V gene lost 4 bases and the J gene lost 2 bases, with 19 bases spanning the gap. The DNA of the CDR3 is TGCGCCAGCAGCAAGAGAACAGGGTTAGGGGCCTACGAGCAGTACTTC. Translated: CASSKRTGLGAYEQYF. The whole variable domain, filled in from reference TRBV5-1 and TRBJ2-7, reads KAGVTQTPRYLIKTRGQQVTLSCSPISGHRSVSWYQQTPGQGLQFLFEYFSETQRNKGNFPGRFSGRQFSNSRSEMNVSTLELGDSALYLCASSKRTGLGAYEQYFGPGTRLTVT.

This chain uses TRBV29-1 with TRBJ2-1; 8 positions agree with TRBD2. Trimming at V came to 3 bases and at J to 6 bases, leaving 7 bases not matched to a gene. The CDR3 runs 14 residues. CDR1 and CDR2 from the germline V gene are SQVTM and ANQGSEA. The CDR3 coding sequence is TGCAGCGTTGAGGCACTAGCGGCCTCCAATGAGCAGTTCTTC. Encoded protein: CSVEALAASNEQFF.

The genes are TRBV19 and TRBJ2-2; the D gene is possibly TRBD1 (6 bases). Germline CDR1 and CDR2: LNHDA and SQIVND (reference sequence). The CDR3 length is 15 residues. V was trimmed by 7 bases and J by 6 bases, leaving 18 bases between them. CDR3 residues: CASTREAGAAGELFF. DNA of the CDR3: TGTGCCAGTACCAGAGAGGCAGGGGCGGCCGGGGAGCTGTTTTTT.

The chain couples TRBV29-1 to TRBJ2-7; D is perhaps TRBD1 (5 bases). Germline V lookup: CDR1 SQVTM, CDR2 ANQGSEA. The CDR3 has 13 amino acids. V was cut by 3 bases and J by 2 bases, with 11 bases left in between. The CDR3 here is CSVDGQGTYEQYF. The CDR3 DNA reads as TGCAGCGTTGATGGGCAGGGAACCTACGAGCAGTACTTC.

The rearrangement joins TRBV5-4 to TRBJ1-2, with D possibly matching TRBD1 (5 bases). This CDR3 region has 13 residues. Germline CDR1 is SGHNT and CDR2 is YYREEE (reference sequence). Trimming removed 3 bases at V and 4 bases at J, with 10 bases between. CDR3 protein: CASSSQGIYGYTF. The CDR3 region has the DNA TGTGCCAGCAGCTCTCAGGGAATCTATGGCTACACCTTC.